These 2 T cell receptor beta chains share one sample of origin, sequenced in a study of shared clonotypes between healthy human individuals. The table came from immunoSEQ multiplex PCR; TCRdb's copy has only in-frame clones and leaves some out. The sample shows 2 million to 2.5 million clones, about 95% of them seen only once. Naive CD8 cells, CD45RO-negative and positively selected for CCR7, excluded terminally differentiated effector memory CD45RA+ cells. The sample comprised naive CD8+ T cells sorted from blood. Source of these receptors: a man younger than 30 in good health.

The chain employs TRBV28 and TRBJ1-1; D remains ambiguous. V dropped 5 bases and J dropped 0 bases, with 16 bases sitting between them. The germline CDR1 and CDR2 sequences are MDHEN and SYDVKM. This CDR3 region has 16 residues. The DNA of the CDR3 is TGTGCCAGCAGTACGACTAAAGTGTCCTTGAACACTGAAGCTTTCTTT. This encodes CASSTTKVSLNTEAFF.

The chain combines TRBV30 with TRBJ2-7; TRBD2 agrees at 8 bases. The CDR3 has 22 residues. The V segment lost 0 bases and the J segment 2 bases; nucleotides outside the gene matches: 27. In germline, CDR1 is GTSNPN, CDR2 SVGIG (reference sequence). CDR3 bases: TGTGCCTGGAGTGTACAGGGACTAGTAGTTCACGGGGGCGTTTTTACAGCCTACGAGCAGTACTTC. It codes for CAWSVQGLVVHGGVFTAYEQYF.